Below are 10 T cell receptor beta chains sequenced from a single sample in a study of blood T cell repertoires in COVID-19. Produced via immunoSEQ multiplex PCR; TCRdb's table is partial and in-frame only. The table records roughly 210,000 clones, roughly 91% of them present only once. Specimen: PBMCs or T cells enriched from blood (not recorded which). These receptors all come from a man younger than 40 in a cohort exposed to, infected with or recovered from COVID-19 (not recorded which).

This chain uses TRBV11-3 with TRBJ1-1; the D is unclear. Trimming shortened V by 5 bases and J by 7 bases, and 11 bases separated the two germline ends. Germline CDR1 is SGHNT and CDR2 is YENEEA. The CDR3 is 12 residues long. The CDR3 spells CASSPRHCEAFF. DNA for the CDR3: TGTGCCAGCAGCCCCAGACACTGTGAAGCTTTCTTT. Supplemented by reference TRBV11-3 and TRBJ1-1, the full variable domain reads EAGVVQSPRYKIIEKKQPVAFWCNPISGHNTLYWYLQNLGQGPELLIRYENEEAVDDSQLPKDRFSAERLKGVDSTLKIQPAELGDSAVYLCASSPRHCEAFFGQGTRLTVV.

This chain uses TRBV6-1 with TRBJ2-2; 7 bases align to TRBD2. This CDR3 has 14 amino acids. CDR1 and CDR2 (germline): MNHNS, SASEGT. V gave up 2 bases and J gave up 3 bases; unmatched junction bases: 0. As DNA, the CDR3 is TGTGCCAGCAGTGAACTAGCGGACACCGGGGAGCTGTTTTTT. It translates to CASSELADTGELFF.

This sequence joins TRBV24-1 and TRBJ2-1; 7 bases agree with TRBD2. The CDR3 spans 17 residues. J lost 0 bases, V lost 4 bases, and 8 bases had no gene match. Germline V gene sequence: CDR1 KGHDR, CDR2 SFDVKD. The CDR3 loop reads CATSDGLGLRSYNEQFF. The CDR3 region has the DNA TGTGCCACCAGTGACGGACTAGGGTTACGCTCCTACAATGAGCAGTTCTTC.

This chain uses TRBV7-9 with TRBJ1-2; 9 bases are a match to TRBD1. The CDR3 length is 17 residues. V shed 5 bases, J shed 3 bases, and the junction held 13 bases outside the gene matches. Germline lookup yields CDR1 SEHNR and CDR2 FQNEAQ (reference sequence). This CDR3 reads CASSSSTQGTGHYGYTF. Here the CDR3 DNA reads TGTGCCAGCAGCAGTAGTACCCAGGGGACAGGGCACTATGGCTACACCTTC.

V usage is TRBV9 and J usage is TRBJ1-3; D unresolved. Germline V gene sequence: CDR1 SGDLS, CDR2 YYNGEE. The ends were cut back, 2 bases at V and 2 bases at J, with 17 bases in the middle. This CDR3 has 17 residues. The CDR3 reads CASSVRKEDNTGNTIYF. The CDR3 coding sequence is TGTGCCAGCAGCGTTAGAAAAGAGGATAACACTGGAAACACCATATATTTT.

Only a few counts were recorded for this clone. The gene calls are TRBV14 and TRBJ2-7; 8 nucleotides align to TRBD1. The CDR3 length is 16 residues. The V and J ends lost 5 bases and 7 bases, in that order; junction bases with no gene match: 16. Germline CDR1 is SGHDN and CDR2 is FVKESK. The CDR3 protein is CASSARRDRRGSEQYF. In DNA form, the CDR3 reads TGTGCCAGCAGCGCTCGAAGGGACAGGAGGGGGAGTGAGCAGTACTTC.

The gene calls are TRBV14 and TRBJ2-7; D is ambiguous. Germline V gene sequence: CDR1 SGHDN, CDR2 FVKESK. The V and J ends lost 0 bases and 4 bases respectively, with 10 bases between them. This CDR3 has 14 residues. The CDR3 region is CASSQDTFRYEQYF. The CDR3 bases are TGTGCCAGCAGCCAAGATACCTTCAGGTACGAGCAGTACTTC.

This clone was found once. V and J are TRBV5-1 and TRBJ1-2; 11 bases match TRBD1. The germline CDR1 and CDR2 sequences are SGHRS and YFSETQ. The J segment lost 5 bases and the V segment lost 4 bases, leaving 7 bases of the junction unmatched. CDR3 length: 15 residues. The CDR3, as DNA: TGCGCCAGCAGCCCCCCGGGACAGGGGGGGTATGGCTACACCTTC. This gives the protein CASSPPGQGGYGYTF.

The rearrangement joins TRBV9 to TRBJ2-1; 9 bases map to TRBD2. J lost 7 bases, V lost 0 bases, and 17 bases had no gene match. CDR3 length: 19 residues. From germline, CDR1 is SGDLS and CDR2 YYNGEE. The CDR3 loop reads CASSVALLAGQLTRNEQFF. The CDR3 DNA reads TGTGCCAGCAGCGTAGCCCTTCTAGCGGGACAACTTACGAGGAATGAGCAGTTCTTC.

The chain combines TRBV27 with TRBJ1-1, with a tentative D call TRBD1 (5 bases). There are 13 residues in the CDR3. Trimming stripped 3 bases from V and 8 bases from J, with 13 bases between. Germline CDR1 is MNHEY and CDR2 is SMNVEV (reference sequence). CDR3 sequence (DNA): TGTGCCAGCAGTTTCATGGGGCGCCCCGAAGCTTTCTTT. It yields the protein CASSFMGRPEAFF.